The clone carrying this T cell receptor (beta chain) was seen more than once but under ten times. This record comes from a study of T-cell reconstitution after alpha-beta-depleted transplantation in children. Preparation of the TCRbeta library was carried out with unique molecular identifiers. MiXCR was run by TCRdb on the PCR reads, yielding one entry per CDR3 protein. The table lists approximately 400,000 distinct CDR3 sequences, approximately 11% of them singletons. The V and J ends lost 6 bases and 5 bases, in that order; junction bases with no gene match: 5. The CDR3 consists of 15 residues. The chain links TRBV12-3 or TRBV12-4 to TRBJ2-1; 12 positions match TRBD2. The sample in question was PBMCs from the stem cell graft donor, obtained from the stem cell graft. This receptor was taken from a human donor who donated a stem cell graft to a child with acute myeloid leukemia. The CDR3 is CASRLLAGGHNEQFF. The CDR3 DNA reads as TGTGCCAGCAGATTACTAGCGGGAGGTCACAATGAGCAGTTCTTC.